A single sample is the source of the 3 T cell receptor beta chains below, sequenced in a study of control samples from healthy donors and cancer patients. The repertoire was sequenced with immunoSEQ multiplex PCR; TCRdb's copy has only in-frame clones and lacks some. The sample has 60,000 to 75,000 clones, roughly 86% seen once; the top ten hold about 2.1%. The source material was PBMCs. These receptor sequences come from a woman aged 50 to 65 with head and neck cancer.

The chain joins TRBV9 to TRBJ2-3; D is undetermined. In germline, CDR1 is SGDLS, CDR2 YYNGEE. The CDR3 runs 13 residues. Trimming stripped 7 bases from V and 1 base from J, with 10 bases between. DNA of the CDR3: TGTGCCAGCGGTAGGGCTGGCACAGATACGCAGTATTTT. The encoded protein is CASGRAGTDTQYF.

The CDR3 is CASSQTVNTEAFF. As DNA, the CDR3 is TGTGCCAGCAGCCAAACAGTGAACACTGAAGCTTTCTTT. This rearrangement joins TRBV6-5 to TRBJ1-1; D gene unclear. Germline V lookup: CDR1 MNHEY, CDR2 SVGAGI. CDR3 size: 13 residues. The V end was cut by 6 bases, the J end by 0 bases, with 8 bases between.

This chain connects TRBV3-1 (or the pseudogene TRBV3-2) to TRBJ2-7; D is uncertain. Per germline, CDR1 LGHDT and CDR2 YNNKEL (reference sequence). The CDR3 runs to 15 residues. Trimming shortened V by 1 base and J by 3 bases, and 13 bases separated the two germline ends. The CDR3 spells CASSQVFGQFYEQYF. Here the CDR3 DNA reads TGTGCCAGCAGCCAAGTGTTCGGGCAGTTCTACGAGCAGTACTTC.